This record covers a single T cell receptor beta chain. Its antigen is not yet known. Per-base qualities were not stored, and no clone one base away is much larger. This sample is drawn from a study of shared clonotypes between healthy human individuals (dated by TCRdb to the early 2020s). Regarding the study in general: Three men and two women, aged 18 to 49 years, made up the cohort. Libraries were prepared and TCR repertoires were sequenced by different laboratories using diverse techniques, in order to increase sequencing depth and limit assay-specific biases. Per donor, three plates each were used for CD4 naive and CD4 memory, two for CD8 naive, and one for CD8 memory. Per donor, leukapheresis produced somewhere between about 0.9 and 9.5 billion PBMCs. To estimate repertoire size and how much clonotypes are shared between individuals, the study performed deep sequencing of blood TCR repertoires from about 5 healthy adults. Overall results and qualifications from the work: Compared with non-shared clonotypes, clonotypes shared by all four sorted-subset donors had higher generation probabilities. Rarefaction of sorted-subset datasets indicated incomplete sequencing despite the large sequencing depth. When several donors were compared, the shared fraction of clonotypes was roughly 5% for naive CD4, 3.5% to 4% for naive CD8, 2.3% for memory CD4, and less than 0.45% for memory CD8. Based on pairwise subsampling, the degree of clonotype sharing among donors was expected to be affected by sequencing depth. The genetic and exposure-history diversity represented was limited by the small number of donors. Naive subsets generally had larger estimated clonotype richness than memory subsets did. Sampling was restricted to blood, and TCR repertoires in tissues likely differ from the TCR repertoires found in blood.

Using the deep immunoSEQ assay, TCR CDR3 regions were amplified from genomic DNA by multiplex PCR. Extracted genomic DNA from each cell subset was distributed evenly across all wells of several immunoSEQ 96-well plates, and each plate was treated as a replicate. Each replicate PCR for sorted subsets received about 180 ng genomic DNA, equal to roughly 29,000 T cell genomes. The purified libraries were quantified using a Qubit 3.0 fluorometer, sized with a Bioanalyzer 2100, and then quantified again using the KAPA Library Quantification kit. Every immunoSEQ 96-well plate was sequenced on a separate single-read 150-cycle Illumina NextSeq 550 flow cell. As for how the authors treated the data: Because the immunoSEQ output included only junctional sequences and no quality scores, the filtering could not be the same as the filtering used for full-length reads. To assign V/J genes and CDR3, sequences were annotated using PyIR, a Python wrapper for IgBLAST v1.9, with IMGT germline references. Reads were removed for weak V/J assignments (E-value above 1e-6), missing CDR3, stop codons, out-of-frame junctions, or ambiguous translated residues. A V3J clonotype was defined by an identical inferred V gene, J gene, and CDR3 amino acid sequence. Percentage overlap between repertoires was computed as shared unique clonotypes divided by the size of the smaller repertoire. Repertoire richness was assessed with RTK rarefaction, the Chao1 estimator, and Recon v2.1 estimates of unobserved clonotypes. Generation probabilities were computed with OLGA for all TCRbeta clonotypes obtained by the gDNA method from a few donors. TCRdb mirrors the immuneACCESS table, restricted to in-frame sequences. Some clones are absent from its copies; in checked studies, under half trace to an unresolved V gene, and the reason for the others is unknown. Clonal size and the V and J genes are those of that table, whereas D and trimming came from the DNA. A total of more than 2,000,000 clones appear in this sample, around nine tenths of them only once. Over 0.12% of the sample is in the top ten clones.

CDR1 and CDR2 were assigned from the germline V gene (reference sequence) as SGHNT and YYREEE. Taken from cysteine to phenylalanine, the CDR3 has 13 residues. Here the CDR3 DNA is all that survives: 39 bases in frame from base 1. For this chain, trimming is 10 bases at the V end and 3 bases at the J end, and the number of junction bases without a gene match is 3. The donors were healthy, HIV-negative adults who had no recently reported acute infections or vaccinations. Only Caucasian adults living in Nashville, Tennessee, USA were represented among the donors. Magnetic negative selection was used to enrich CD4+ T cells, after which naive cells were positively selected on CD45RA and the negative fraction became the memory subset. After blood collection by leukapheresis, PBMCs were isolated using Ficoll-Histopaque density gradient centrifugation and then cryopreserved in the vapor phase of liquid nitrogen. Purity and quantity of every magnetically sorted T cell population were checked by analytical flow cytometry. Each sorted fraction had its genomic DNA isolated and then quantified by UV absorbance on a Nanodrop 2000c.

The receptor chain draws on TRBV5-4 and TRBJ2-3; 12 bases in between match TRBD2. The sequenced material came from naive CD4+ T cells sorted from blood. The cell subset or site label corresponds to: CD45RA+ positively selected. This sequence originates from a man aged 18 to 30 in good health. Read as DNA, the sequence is TGTGCCTCTAGCGGGGGGGCGACAGATACGCAGTATTTT. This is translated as CASSGGATDTQYF.